This TCR beta chain emerged from a study of blood T cell repertoires in COVID-19. Original processing notes: From reference gene primer amplification, estimates of nucleated cell counts were derived. TCRdb keeps only in-frame clones here, not all; method: immunoSEQ multiplex PCR. That table is the source of V, J and clone size, and D and trimming were worked out from the DNA. The data show 200,000 to 250,000 clones, with 70% to 90% seen just once and 5.5% to 9% held by the top ten. This clone came up once. Trimming removed 5 bases from V and 1 base from J, with 11 bases in between. CDR1 and CDR2 (germline): MNHEY, SVGAGI. This CDR3 contains 14 residues.

The origin of this receptor is a woman aged 70-85 years with active or convalescent COVID-19. The rearrangement uses TRBV6-5 and TRBJ1-1; D uncertain. Sequenced input: peripheral blood. In DNA, the CDR3 is TGTGCCAGCAGTCTCCGGAGGGAGAACACTGAAGCTTTCTTT. Encoded protein: CASSLRRENTEAFF.